This is a list of T cell receptor beta chains from one sample in a study of cytomegalovirus exposure and HLA in healthy donors. Sequenced by immunoSEQ multiplex PCR; TCRdb stores in-frame clones only, minus some. This table holds 100,000 or so clones, 75% to 85% found once. Sequenced material: PBMCs. Every receptor here comes from a woman in her forties or fifties in good health and CMV-seropositive. The CDR3 runs from the conserved cysteine through the conserved F or W. The D gene is left open where the match is weak. Size values are once, few and many counts, or a class for expanded clones, and some rows have none.

j_gene,abundance,v_gene,d_gene,CDR3nt,CDR3aa
TRBJ2-7,NA,TRBV6-6,NA,TGTGCCAGCAGTTACGAAGGGGGGGACTACGAGCAGTACTTC,CASSYEGGDYEQYF
TRBJ1-1,NA,TRBV7-9,TRBD1,TGTGCCAGCAGCGGACAGGGCTTAAGGACTGAAGCTTTCTTT,CASSGQGLRTEAFF
TRBJ2-7,NA,TRBV5-4,TRBD2,TGTGCCAGCAGCCCGACTAGCGGGAGAGGGGGGACTCGTGAGCAGTACTTC,CASSPTSGRGGTREQYF
TRBJ2-7,NA,TRBV7-6,TRBD2,TGTGCCAGCAGCTTAGAACCGGGACTAGCGGGACCTGGGGGTGGGGAGCAGTACTTC,CASSLEPGLAGPGGGEQYF
TRBJ1-1,NA,TRBV18,TRBD1,TGTGCCAGCTCACCTGACAGGGACACTGAAGCTTTCTTT,CASSPDRDTEAFF
TRBJ2-7,few,TRBV7-9,NA,TGTGCCAGCAGCTTAGGAGGGGAGGCCCCCTACGAGCAGTACTTC,CASSLGGEAPYEQYF
TRBJ2-3,NA,TRBV6-6,NA,TGTGCCAGCAGTTCTTCAGGGGTAGGAACAGATACGCAGTATTTT,CASSSSGVGTDTQYF
TRBJ2-7,NA,TRBV19,NA,TGTGCCAGTAGGGGGGCGGGCTCCTACGAGCAGTACTTC,CASRGAGSYEQYF
TRBJ1-6,NA,TRBV7-2,TRBD1,TGTGCCAGCAGCTCGCGGACAGGGTTGGATACACCCCTCCACTTT,CASSSRTGLDTPLHF
TRBJ2-1,NA,TRBV11-3,NA,TGTGCCAGCAGCCTGAGTTATTTAACCCACAATGAGCAGTTCTTC,CASSLSYLTHNEQFF
TRBJ2-1,NA,TRBV2,TRBD2,TGTGCCAGCAGTGAGGGGAGGCGGGGGGTCTTC,CASSEGRRGVF
TRBJ1-5,NA,TRBV25-1,TRBD1,TGTGCCAGCAGTGCACAGGGGTATCAGCCCCAGCATTTT,CASSAQGYQPQHF
TRBJ1-3,NA,TRBV2,TRBD1,TGTGCCAGCGGTGGCCTATTGGGACAGGGCGTTGGAAACACCATATATTTT,CASGGLLGQGVGNTIYF
TRBJ1-5,NA,TRBV7-9,NA,TGTGCCAGCAGCTTAGGGGCCGAGAGAAATCAGCCCCAGCATTTT,CASSLGAERNQPQHF
TRBJ1-1,once,TRBV7-2,TRBD1,TGTGCCAGCAGCACCGGGGACAGGGGGTTTGGCACTGAAGCTTTCTTT,CASSTGDRGFGTEAFF
TRBJ2-2,NA,TRBV5-1,TRBD1,TGCGCCAGCAGCTCCACCACAGGGGGACACAACACCGGGGAGCTGTTTTTT,CASSSTTGGHNTGELFF
TRBJ2-7,NA,TRBV5-4,NA,TGTGCCAGCAGCTCAGCTACAGGCAACGAGCAGTACTTC,CASSSATGNEQYF
TRBJ2-3,NA,TRBV5-1,NA,TGCGCCAGCAGCTTGGAGGTAGCTGTGACAGATACGCAGTATTTT,CASSLEVAVTDTQYF
TRBJ2-1,NA,TRBV9,TRBD2,TGTGCCAGCAGCGTAGCCGACGGGGGGCTAGCGGGGGAACTGCAGTTCTTC,CASSVADGGLAGELQFF
TRBJ1-1,once,TRBV2,NA,TGTGCCAGCCTGGGGGGTAGGAATGAAGCTTTCTTT,CASLGGRNEAFF
TRBJ2-7,NA,TRBV27,NA,TGTGCCAGCAGTTTATCGTCGTACAGGGCGATACCATACGAGCAGTACTTC,CASSLSSYRAIPYEQYF
TRBJ1-4,NA,TRBV6-1,TRBD1,TGTGCCAGCAGTGACCGGGACAGGGCAGGAGAAAAACTGTTTTTT,CASSDRDRAGEKLFF
TRBJ2-1,NA,TRBV4-2,NA,TGTGCCAGCAGCCAAGAGGGGGGGGGCCACAATGAGCAGTTCTTC,CASSQEGGGHNEQFF
TRBJ1-2,NA,TRBV7-2,NA,TGTGCCAGCCCAGGTGGCAGTGCTAACTATGGCTACACCTTC,CASPGGSANYGYTF
TRBJ2-3,NA,TRBV7-3,NA,TGTGCCAGCAGCTTAAATTGGGGGGGCACAGATACGCAGTATTTT,CASSLNWGGTDTQYF
TRBJ2-2,NA,TRBV11-2,TRBD1,TGTGCCAGCAGCTACGGGACAGGGAAGGAGGAGCTGTTTTTT,CASSYGTGKEELFF
TRBJ1-5,NA,TRBV5-1,TRBD1,TGCGCCAGCAGCAACGGGGACAGGACTCAGCCCCAGCATTTT,CASSNGDRTQPQHF
TRBJ1-2,NA,TRBV19,NA,TGTGCCAGTAGCCCGGGGAGGGACCTTACGTCCTATGGCTACACCTTC,CASSPGRDLTSYGYTF
TRBJ1-2,NA,TRBV10-3,TRBD1,TGTGCCATCAGCATCACAGGGGCGGAAGGCTACACCTTC,CAISITGAEGYTF
TRBJ2-1,few,TRBV18,NA,TGTGCCAGCCATCTAGGAGGACTCTACAATGAGCAGTTCTTC,CASHLGGLYNEQFF
TRBJ2-7,NA,TRBV14,NA,TGTGCCAGCAGCCAAGCTCAGGGCCCCTACGAGCAGTACTTC,CASSQAQGPYEQYF
TRBJ2-7,NA,TRBV19,TRBD2,TGTGCCAGTAGTATCTCGGGGACTAGCGGGGTCTCCTACGAGCAGTACTTC,CASSISGTSGVSYEQYF
TRBJ1-2,NA,TRBV5-6,NA,TGTGCCAGCAGCTCTCAGGCCCACTATGGCTACACCTTC,CASSSQAHYGYTF
TRBJ1-3,NA,TRBV11-2,NA,TGTGCCAGCACCTCGGGACACTCTGGAAACACCATATATTTT,CASTSGHSGNTIYF
TRBJ2-7,NA,TRBV9,TRBD1,TGTGCCAGCAGCGGACAGGGTTTACGAGAGCAGTACTTC,CASSGQGLREQYF
TRBJ1-1,few,TRBV5-1,TRBD1,TGCGCCAGCAGCCTCGGGACAGGTGAAGCTTTCTTT,CASSLGTGEAFF
TRBJ1-1,NA,TRBV19,NA,TGTGCCAGTAGTATAGTTACCTACCTCTCAGGGATACGAATTGCTTTCTTT,CASSIVTYLSGIRIAFF
TRBJ1-3,NA,TRBV5-1,NA,TGCGCCAGCAGCGGGGCGGGGCGTAGAAACACCATATATTTT,CASSGAGRRNTIYF
TRBJ2-5,few,TRBV7-2,TRBD2,TGTGCCAGCAGCCCCCTGACTAGCGTAAAGGAGACCCAGTACTTC,CASSPLTSVKETQYF
TRBJ2-5,NA,TRBV21-1,NA,TGTGCCAGCAGCAAAGGAGCCCGGGGAAGTGGCGTTCAAGAGACCCAGTACTTC,CASSKGARGSGVQETQYF
TRBJ2-1,NA,TRBV11-2,TRBD2,TGTGCCAGCAGCCTGCGAAGGACTAGCATGTCGGTCGATGAGCAGTTCTTC,CASSLRRTSMSVDEQFF
TRBJ1-2,few,TRBV5-1,NA,TGCGCCAGCTCTCTGCTAGAGAGGGGGAAGTTAAATGGCTACACCTTC,CASSLLERGKLNGYTF
TRBJ1-2,NA,TRBV6-1,TRBD1,TGTGCCAGCAGTGAAGCGACAGGGCCCGCCTATGGCTACACCTTC,CASSEATGPAYGYTF
TRBJ1-6,few,TRBV6-5,NA,TGTGCCAGCAGCTCGGGATCTCTTAATTCACCCCTCCACTTT,CASSSGSLNSPLHF
TRBJ2-1,NA,TRBV6-1,NA,TGTGCCAGCCGGTTGTACAATGAGCAGTTCTTC,CASRLYNEQFF
TRBJ1-5,few,TRBV7-8,NA,TGTGCCAGCAGCTTAAGCGGAATTTCCAATCAGCCCCAGCATTTT,CASSLSGISNQPQHF
TRBJ1-2,NA,TRBV7-9,NA,TGTTCCAGCAGCTCCCAGGGAAGCCTCAGACACACCTTC,CSSSSQGSLRHTF
TRBJ2-1,NA,TRBV10-2,TRBD2,TGCGCCAGCATCTCGGGAGGGAATGAGCAGTTCTTC,CASISGGNEQFF
TRBJ2-7,NA,TRBV6-1,TRBD2,TGTGCCAGCAGTTTAACGGGGACTACTACTTACGAGCAGTACTTC,CASSLTGTTTYEQYF
TRBJ2-7,NA,TRBV6-1,NA,TGTGCCAGCAGTGAAGCGGTAGGTATGGGGCGCCGGCAGTACTTC,CASSEAVGMGRRQYF
TRBJ1-1,NA,TRBV4-1,TRBD1,TGCGCCAGCAGCCAGCTGGGACAGCAAACAGTAGAAGCTTTCTTT,CASSQLGQQTVEAFF
TRBJ1-1,NA,TRBV7-2,TRBD1,TGTGCCAGCAGCCCAGGGGGAAGCGCTGAAGCTTTCTTT,CASSPGGSAEAFF